These T cell receptor beta chains were read from a single sample in a study of blood T cell repertoires in COVID-19. Using immunoSEQ multiplex PCR, the repertoire was profiled, and TCRdb retains in-frame clones only, with some absent. The sample records fewer than 150,000 clones, just under 90% being singletons. The sample was peripheral blood. These receptors were collected from a woman in her thirties or forties with acute or convalescent COVID-19. Each CDR3 is given with its conserved first and last residue. The D gene is left open where the match is weak. Clone size is given for some rows only: seen once, a few or many times, or a class if the clone is expanded.

V gene	clone size	CDR3 length	D gene	J gene	CDR3 DNA	CDR3 protein
TRBV4-3	few	16	-	TRBJ1-2	TGCGCCAGCAGCCAAGAAGTGGGGGCGCTGGTCTATGGCTACACCTTC	CASSQEVGALVYGYTF
TRBV5-5	-	17	-	TRBJ1-1	TGTGCCAGCAGCTTCGGCAGGGTGGGGGCCGTCGGCACTGAAGCTTTCTTT	CASSFGRVGAVGTEAFF
TRBV19	-	18	TRBD2	TRBJ2-4	TGTGCCAGTAGTCGGGTTGGGCTAGCGGGGGGGGCGGAAAACATTCAGTACTTC	CASSRVGLAGGAENIQYF
TRBV7-2	-	14	-	TRBJ1-1	TGTGCCAGCAGCTCCTACGGGAGGAACACTGAAGCTTTCTTT	CASSSYGRNTEAFF
TRBV11-2	-	17	TRBD2	TRBJ2-3	TGTGCCAGCAGCCTTAGGACGACTAGCGGAGCGGGAGATACGCAGTATTTT	CASSLRTTSGAGDTQYF
TRBV28	-	12	TRBD1	TRBJ1-6	TGTGCCAGCGGAATCAGGGGGGATACTCTCCACTTT	CASGIRGDTLHF
TRBV18	-	13	TRBD1	TRBJ1-2	TGTGCCAGCTCACCGGACAGGGGTAATGGCTACACCTTC	CASSPDRGNGYTF
TRBV7-6	-	17	TRBD2	TRBJ2-1	TGTGCCAGCAGCTTCCCCCAGCGGGATAGCTCCTACAATGAGCAGTTCTTC	CASSFPQRDSSYNEQFF
TRBV18	once	13	-	TRBJ1-2	TGTGCCAGCTCCCCCGACAGGAACTATGGCTACACCTTC	CASSPDRNYGYTF
TRBV2	-	16	-	TRBJ1-6	TGTGCCAGCACGGCGACAGTGAGCTCCTATAATTCACCCCTCCACTTT	CASTATVSSYNSPLHF
TRBV5-1	-	16	TRBD1	TRBJ1-1	TGCGCCAGCAGCTTAGGACGGGACAGAATGAACACTGAAGCTTTCTTT	CASSLGRDRMNTEAFF